These 9 T cell receptor beta chains share one sample of origin, sequenced in a study of control samples from healthy donors and cancer patients. Produced via immunoSEQ multiplex PCR; TCRdb's table is partial and in-frame only. In the table there are tens of thousands of clones, about nine tenths of which are singletons. Specimen: PBMCs. The source is a man aged 45-60 years with lung cancer.

The V gene is TRBV4-3, the J gene TRBJ1-1, with 7 bases identical to TRBD1. J was trimmed by 1 base and V by 1 base; bases with no gene match: 3. CDR3 length: 15 residues. Germline values: CDR1 LGHNA, CDR2 YSLEER. CDR3 nucleotides: TGCGCCAGCAGCCAAGCTTGGACAGGGAACACTGAAGCTTTCTTT. Protein sequence: CASSQAWTGNTEAFF.

The chain combines TRBV10-3 with TRBJ1-6, with D unresolved. Per germline, CDR1 ENHRY and CDR2 SYGVKD. The CDR3 sequence is 13 residues long. Trimming removed 3 bases at V and 9 bases at J, with 9 bases between. The CDR3 loop reads CAISEKSGSPLHF. In DNA, the CDR3 is TGTGCCATCAGTGAAAAGAGTGGTTCACCCCTCCACTTT.

The J gene is TRBJ1-5, the V gene TRBV28, with a possible D match to TRBD1 (5 bases). The CDR3 is 13 residues long. CDR1 is MDHEN and CDR2 is SYDVKM in the germline V gene. Trimming took off 8 bases at V and 7 bases at J, with 15 bases between the two ends. The CDR3 is CASSGGWGQPQHF. The CDR3 coding sequence is TGTGCCAGCTCTGGGGGGTGGGGGCAGCCCCAGCATTTT.

The rearrangement uses TRBV7-2 and TRBJ2-5; D might be TRBD1 (5 bases). The V gene's germline CDR1 is SGHTA and CDR2 FQGNSA. Between the trimmed V and J ends, which lost 7 bases and 1 base, there was a span of 10 bases. The CDR3 has 13 amino acids. DNA for the CDR3: TGTGCCAGCAAGCGAGACAGCCAAGAGACCCAGTACTTC. Residues: CASKRDSQETQYF.

V gene TRBV3-1 (or the pseudogene TRBV3-2) combines with J gene TRBJ2-2; D is possibly TRBD1 (6 bases). From germline, CDR1 is LGHDT and CDR2 YNNKEL (reference sequence). V gave up 4 bases and J gave up 6 bases, with 15 bases separating them. This CDR3 is 15 amino acids long. CDR3 in DNA: TGTGCCAGCAGCCCAGACACAACAGGGTCCGGGGAGCTGTTTTTT. It codes for CASSPDTTGSGELFF.

This rearrangement joins TRBV11-2 to TRBJ2-5, with D possibly being TRBD1 or TRBD2 (5 bases each). This CDR3 comprises 16 residues. CDR1 and CDR2 from the germline V gene are SGHAT and FQNNGV. The germline V and J ends were trimmed by 0 bases and 2 bases, with 13 bases remaining between them. CDR3 in DNA: TGTGCCAGCAGCTTAGATGAAACGGGGCGGCAAGAGACCCAGTACTTC. Encoded protein: CASSLDETGRQETQYF.

V is TRBV4-3 and J is TRBJ2-7; perhaps D is TRBD1 or TRBD2 (5 bases each). V was clipped by 3 bases and J by 7 bases, with 10 bases between them. Germline V CDR1 and CDR2: LGHNA, YSLEER. The CDR3 contains 12 residues. This chain's CDR3 is CASSQGVMEQYF. The CDR3, as DNA: TGCGCCAGCAGCCAGGGGGTTATGGAGCAGTACTTC.

This clone showed up just a few times. The genes are TRBV21-1 and TRBJ1-2; the table's TRBD1 call for D was not verified on the DNA. TRBV21-1 is a known pseudogene. The CDR3 has 15 amino acids. CDR3 protein: CASSKSIQGHYGYTF. In DNA, the CDR3 is TGTGCCAGCAGCAAATCTATACAGGGCCACTATGGCTACACCTTC.

The CDR3 loop reads CASSFQENTEAFF. The CDR3 nucleotides are TGTGCCAGCAGCTTTCAAGAAAACACTGAAGCTTTCTTT. This rearrangement joins TRBV7-3 to TRBJ1-1; D gene unclear. The length of the CDR3 is 13 residues. Trimming left V 3 bases short and J 2 bases short, with 7 bases between. Germline V gene sequence: CDR1 SGHTA, CDR2 FQGTGA.